The clone carrying this T cell receptor (beta chain) was seen repeatedly, ten times or more. Its antigen is not identified. The sample is drawn from a study of blood T cells in healthy people across ages. Overall study: About one barcoded beta molecule per two T cells was the capture yield of template switching. Whole-study results and caveats: Diversity figures derived from one million T cells were judged to underestimate the true value.

With a J-beta primer mix and a sample-barcoded 5' primer, a second PCR ran about 7 to 12 cycles. TCRdb reprocessed the 5' RACE reads via MiXCR and lists one record per CDR3 protein. The sample has around 800,000 distinct CDR3 sequences; less than 80% are singletons. This CDR3 comprises 14 residues. V was shortened by 0 bases and J by 2 bases, with 9 bases between the two germline ends. Germline V lookup: CDR1 SGDLS, CDR2 YYNGEE. Sequencing used blood. The gene calls are TRBV9 and TRBJ2-7; maybe TRBD1 (5 bases). This sequence originates from a man aged 25-45 years in good health. Here the CDR3 reads CASSVGAGTYEQYF. The CDR3 DNA sequence: TGTGCCAGCAGCGTAGGAGCAGGGACCTACGAGCAGTACTTC.